A single sample is the source of the 13 T cell receptor beta chains below, sequenced in a study of T-cell reconstitution after alpha-beta-depleted transplantation in children. A library of TCRbeta sequences, prepared with unique molecular identifiers, was generated. MiXCR was run by TCRdb on the PCR reads, yielding one entry per CDR3 protein. The sample holds some 300,000 distinct CDR3 sequences, about 9.5% seen once. Sequenced here: PBMCs, sampled before TCRalphabeta/CD19-depleted stem cell transplant. These receptors came from a boy less than two years old with acute myeloid leukemia, due to receive a stem cell transplant.

In this sample, this clonotype turned up many times. The rearrangement joins TRBV6-5 to TRBJ2-3; D is tentatively TRBD1 or TRBD2 (5 bases each). Trimming cost V 1 base and J 3 bases, with 11 bases left between them. The length of the CDR3 is 15 residues. The V gene's germline CDR1 is MNHEY and CDR2 SVGAGI. The CDR3 DNA sequence: TGTGCCAGCAGTTACTGGGTCAGGGAGACAGATACGCAGTATTTT. Its translation is CASSYWVRETDTQYF.

This clonotype has ten or more counts. The V gene is TRBV12-3 or TRBV12-4, the J gene TRBJ2-3; 13 positions agree with TRBD2. V lost 1 base, J lost 9 bases, and 4 bases stayed unmatched. The CDR3 totals 15 residues. The CDR3 here is CASSLETSGRTTQYF. CDR3 nucleotide sequence: TGTGCCAGCAGTTTAGAGACTAGCGGGAGGACGACGCAGTATTTT.

This clonotype was detected ten times or more. The genes are TRBV20-1 and TRBJ1-5, with D perhaps TRBD1 (6 bases). There are 14 residues in the CDR3. Germline CDR1 is DFQATT and CDR2 is SNEGSKA (reference sequence). V lost 3 bases, J lost 6 bases, and 15 bases lay in between. In DNA, the CDR3 is TGCAGTGCTAGGGTAAACAGGGCTGGTCAGCCCCAGCATTTT. This codes for CSARVNRAGQPQHF.

In this sample, this clonotype turned up many times. This chain uses TRBV7-2 with TRBJ2-3, with a weak D call TRBD2 (5 bases). Per the germline V gene, CDR1 is SGHTA and CDR2 is FQGNSA. Trimming shortened V by 4 bases and J by 1 base, and 12 bases separated the two germline ends. The CDR3 is 15 amino acids. The CDR3 DNA is TGTGCCAGCAGCTCTTGGACTGGCGGCACAGATACGCAGTATTTT. Residues: CASSSWTGGTDTQYF.

The chain is built from TRBV28 and TRBJ1-6, with D perhaps TRBD1 (5 bases). Trimming left V 9 bases short and J 7 bases short, with 22 bases between. Germline CDR1 MDHEN, CDR2 SYDVKM. The CDR3 contains 16 residues. CDR3 protein: CASTGAGSPSNSPLHF. In DNA, the CDR3 is TGTGCCAGTACTGGTGCAGGGTCACCGTCGAATTCACCCCTCCACTTT.

This clonotype was seen many times. The chain combines TRBV11-1 with TRBJ2-7; TRBD2 matches at 10 bases. The CDR3 runs 17 residues. V was clipped by 2 bases and J by 5 bases; unmatched bases: 12. Germline-derived CDR1 and CDR2 are SGHAT and FQDESV (reference sequence). Written as DNA, the CDR3 is TGTGCCAGCAGCTTATTCCTAGCGGGAGAATGGACGGACGAGCAGTACTTC. Protein sequence: CASSLFLAGEWTDEQYF.

This clonotype came up many times. The chain carries TRBV7-6 and TRBJ2-2; D uncertain. Trimming removed 1 base at V and 1 base at J, with 13 bases between. The CDR3 is made up of 17 amino acids. Germline-derived CDR1 and CDR2 are SGHVS and FNYEAQ. The CDR3 DNA follows: TGTGCCAGCAGCTTAGGTTACAGTTCTTTGAACACCGGGGAGCTGTTTTTT. Translated, it gives CASSLGYSSLNTGELFF.

This clonotype was seen many times. The chain links TRBV5-1 to TRBJ2-3; no definite D call. V was trimmed by 1 base and J by 1 base, leaving 7 bases between them. Germline CDR1 and CDR2: SGHRS and YFSETQ. This CDR3 has 14 amino acids. CDR3 residues: CASSLLLGTDTQYF. In DNA form, the CDR3 reads TGCGCCAGCAGCTTGTTATTAGGCACAGATACGCAGTATTTT.

Many counts were recorded for this clonotype. V usage is TRBV20-1 and J usage is TRBJ2-5; D is perhaps TRBD1 (5 bases). V lost 7 bases and J lost 4, with 13 bases in between. The V gene's germline CDR1 is DFQATT and CDR2 SNEGSKA (reference sequence). The CDR3 loop spans 12 amino acids. The DNA for the CDR3 is TGCAGTGTCGCAGGGCAGGGAGAGACCCAGTACTTC. This codes for CSVAGQGETQYF.

The V and J genes are TRBV18 and TRBJ2-4; a weak D match, TRBD2 (5 bases). Germline V gene lookup returns CDR1 KGHSH and CDR2 LQKENI. The CDR3 runs to 16 residues. Trimming stripped 5 bases from V and 0 bases from J, with 14 bases between. In nucleotides, the CDR3 is TGTGCCAGCTCAAATTATGTGGACTTAGCCAAAAACATTCAGTACTTC. It specifies CASSNYVDLAKNIQYF. The full variable domain, completed using reference TRBV18 and TRBJ2-4, is NAGVMQNPRHLVRRRGQEARLRCSPMKGHSHVYWYRQLPEEGLKFMVYLQKENIIDESGMPKERFSAEFPKEGPSILRIQQVVRGDSAAYFCASSNYVDLAKNIQYFGAGTRLSVL.

The chain links TRBV5-1 to TRBJ1-5; 8 nucleotides agree with TRBD1. The CDR3 loop spans 17 amino acids. From germline, CDR1 is SGHRS and CDR2 YFSETQ. Trimming at V came to 4 bases and at J to 2 bases, leaving 11 bases not matched to a gene. CDR3 loop: CASSPGTGESGNQPQHF. The CDR3 DNA is TGCGCCAGCAGCCCCGGGACAGGAGAGTCTGGCAATCAGCCCCAGCATTTT.

This clonotype was seen at least ten times. The J gene is TRBJ2-2, the V gene TRBV5-1; no reliable D call. V lost 3 bases and J 10 bases, leaving 16 bases between the germline ends. Germline loops: CDR1 SGHRS, CDR2 YFSETQ. There are 14 residues in the CDR3. CDR3 in amino acids: CASSWAPRTMELFF. In DNA form, the CDR3 reads TGCGCCAGCAGCTGGGCCCCGCGCACGATGGAGCTGTTTTTT.

The chain couples TRBV7-9 to TRBJ2-1; D unresolved. This CDR3 region has 12 residues. Per the germline V gene, CDR1 is SEHNR and CDR2 is FQNEAQ (reference sequence). V lost 0 bases and J 9 bases, leaving 6 bases between the germline ends. The CDR3 spells CASSLAAPEQFF. The CDR3 region has the DNA TGTGCCAGCAGCTTAGCAGCCCCTGAGCAGTTCTTC.